The sequence of this TCR beta chain was determined in a study of control samples from healthy donors and cancer patients. Germline lookup yields CDR1 LGHDT and CDR2 YNNKEL (reference sequence). This CDR3 region has 14 residues. V lost 0 bases and J lost 6, with 12 bases in between. The repertoire was sequenced with immunoSEQ multiplex PCR; TCRdb's copy has only in-frame clones and lacks some. The repertoire includes about 130,000 clones, roughly 90% of them detected once, and less than 2.5% sits in the top ten. The receptor's source is a woman aged 45-65 years in good health. Sequencing was done on a sample of blood. This chain uses TRBV3-1 (or the pseudogene TRBV3-2) with TRBJ2-7, with D unclear. This CDR3 is CASSQDPFYREQYF. CDR3 DNA sequence: TGTGCCAGCAGCCAAGATCCTTTTTATCGCGAGCAGTACTTC.